What follows describes a single T cell receptor (beta chain). This entry belongs to a study of blood T cells in healthy people across ages. Primers used in a second PCR of roughly 6 to 11 cycles were a sample-barcoded 5' primer and a J-beta primer mix. MiXCR, run by TCRdb on the 5' RACE reads, gives a single entry per CDR3 protein. The sample has about 1.8 million distinct CDR3 sequences, around 48% seen once. Each sample provided at least 6 micrograms of extracted total RNA. This TCR came from a woman in her thirties or forties in good health. Specimen: blood.

For the CDR3, the DNA is TGTGCCAGCAGCCATGGAAGGTCCTACGAGCAGTACTTC. This sequence encodes CASSHGRSYEQYF. This sequence joins TRBV28 and TRBJ2-7; D ambiguous. This CDR3 is built from 13 residues. Germline V lookup: CDR1 MDHEN, CDR2 SYDVKM. Deletions cut 6 bases from V and 1 base from J, with 10 bases between.